The next 11 T cell receptor beta chains were all read from a single sample in a study of cytomegalovirus exposure and HLA in healthy donors. A multiplex PCR was run with 60 Vbeta primers and 13 Jbeta primers. Sequencing used immunoSEQ multiplex PCR; TCRdb keeps in-frame clones, though not all of them. The sample lists 150,000 to 200,000 clones; around four fifths were seen once. Sequencing input: PBMCs. The receptors originated from a woman in her thirties or forties in good health and CMV-seronegative.

V is TRBV10-3 and J is TRBJ1-2, with 7 positions matching TRBD1. V shed 8 bases and J 4 bases; nucleotides not matched to a gene: 7. CDR1 is ENHRY and CDR2 is SYGVKD in the germline V gene. The CDR3 has 13 residues. In nucleotides, the CDR3 is TGTGCCATCCGGCTGGACAGGCCCTATGGCTACACCTTC. Translated: CAIRLDRPYGYTF.

The V call is TRBV5-1, the J call TRBJ2-5, with 8 bases fitting TRBD1. V shed 4 bases and J 4 bases; nucleotides not matched to a gene: 6. Germline CDR1 and CDR2: SGHRS and YFSETQ. This CDR3 has 14 residues. CDR3 loop: CASSPIDRGETQYF. DNA for the CDR3: TGCGCCAGCAGCCCCATCGACAGGGGAGAGACCCAGTACTTC.

This clone has only one observation. J is TRBJ1-1 and V is TRBV18, with D tentatively TRBD1 (5 bases). The CDR3 sequence is 16 residues long. The V gene lost 1 base and the J gene lost 6 bases, with 18 bases spanning the gap. CDR1 and CDR2 from the germline V gene are KGHSH and LQKENI. The CDR3 reads CASSPRMGVSGAEAFF. CDR3 bases: TGTGCCAGCTCACCACGGATGGGGGTATCGGGGGCTGAAGCTTTCTTT.

V gene TRBV5-6 combines with J gene TRBJ2-5; 8 bases line up with TRBD2. The ends lost 3 bases at V and 4 bases at J; junction bases unmatched: 5. The germline V gene encodes CDR1 SGHDT and CDR2 YYEEEE. The CDR3 length is 14 residues. The DNA for the CDR3 is TGTGCCAGCAGCTGGGGACTAGAAGGAGAGACCCAGTACTTC. Its translation: CASSWGLEGETQYF. The entire variable domain, with the rest obtained from reference TRBV5-6 and TRBJ2-5, is as follows: DAGVTQSPTHLIKTRGQQVTLRCSPKSGHDTVSWYQQALGQGPQFIFQYYEEEERQRGNFPDRFSGHQFPNYSSELNVNALLLGDSALYLCASSWGLEGETQYFGPGTRLLVL.

V is TRBV14 and J is TRBJ1-2; D perhaps matches TRBD1 (6 bases). V shed 0 bases and J shed 4 bases, with 15 bases lying between them. CDR1 is SGHDN and CDR2 is FVKESK in the germline V gene. The CDR3 spans 16 residues. CDR3 nucleotides: TGTGCCAGCAGCCAAGATCTGGAGGGAGGGGGCTATGGCTACACCTTC. Encoded protein: CASSQDLEGGGYGYTF.

This rearrangement joins TRBV10-3 to TRBJ1-5; D might be TRBD1 (5 bases). CDR1 is ENHRY, CDR2 SYGVKD, per germline. Trimming removed 9 bases from V and 4 bases from J, with 13 bases in between. The length of the CDR3 is 13 residues. This CDR3 is CAIASAGNQPQHF. In nucleotides, the CDR3 is TGTGCCATTGCGTCCGCAGGGAATCAGCCCCAGCATTTT.

The chain employs TRBV27 and TRBJ1-1; D might be TRBD1 (5 bases). Trimming shortened V by 7 bases and J by 0 bases, and 12 bases separated the two germline ends. From germline, CDR1 is MNHEY and CDR2 SMNVEV (reference sequence). The length of the CDR3 is 14 residues. In nucleotides, the CDR3 is TGTGCCAGCACCGGGGGGAACATGAACACTGAAGCTTTCTTT. This translates into CASTGGNMNTEAFF.

The V gene is TRBV10-3, the J gene TRBJ2-7; TRBD2 matches 13 bases. Losses at the gene ends were 5 bases for V and 2 bases for J; bases not matched to a gene: 3. Germline V lookup: CDR1 ENHRY, CDR2 SYGVKD. This CDR3 is built from 15 residues. The CDR3 nucleotides read TGTGCCATCAGTCCCGGGACTAGCGGGACCTACGAGCAGTACTTC. This sequence encodes CAISPGTSGTYEQYF.

V is TRBV9 and J is TRBJ2-1; 10 bases match TRBD2. Germline V gene data show CDR1 as SGDLS and CDR2 as YYNGEE. The CDR3 covers 15 residues. Trimming at V came to 6 bases and at J to 9 bases, leaving 12 bases not matched to a gene. CDR3 protein: CASKTGLASGAEQFF. CDR3 DNA sequence: TGTGCCAGCAAAACGGGACTAGCGTCGGGTGCTGAGCAGTTCTTC.

The table lists this clone with a few counts. The rearrangement uses TRBV6-5 and TRBJ1-2; a weak D match, TRBD1 (6 bases). Trimming cost V 2 bases and J 4 bases, with 14 bases left between them. Germline values: CDR1 MNHEY, CDR2 SVGAGI. The CDR3 loop spans 15 amino acids. The CDR3 region is CASSYRSTGTYGYTF. The CDR3 bases are TGTGCCAGCAGTTACCGGTCGACAGGCACCTATGGCTACACCTTC.

This clone was recorded many times. Here the CDR3 DNA reads TGCGCCAGCAGACAGAACACTGAAGCTTTCTTT. Translating it yields CASRQNTEAFF. J is TRBJ1-1 and V is TRBV4-1; D unresolved. The CDR3 is 11 amino acids. Trimming cost V 6 bases and J 1 base, with 3 bases left between them. The germline gives CDR1 MGHRA, CDR2 YSYEKL.